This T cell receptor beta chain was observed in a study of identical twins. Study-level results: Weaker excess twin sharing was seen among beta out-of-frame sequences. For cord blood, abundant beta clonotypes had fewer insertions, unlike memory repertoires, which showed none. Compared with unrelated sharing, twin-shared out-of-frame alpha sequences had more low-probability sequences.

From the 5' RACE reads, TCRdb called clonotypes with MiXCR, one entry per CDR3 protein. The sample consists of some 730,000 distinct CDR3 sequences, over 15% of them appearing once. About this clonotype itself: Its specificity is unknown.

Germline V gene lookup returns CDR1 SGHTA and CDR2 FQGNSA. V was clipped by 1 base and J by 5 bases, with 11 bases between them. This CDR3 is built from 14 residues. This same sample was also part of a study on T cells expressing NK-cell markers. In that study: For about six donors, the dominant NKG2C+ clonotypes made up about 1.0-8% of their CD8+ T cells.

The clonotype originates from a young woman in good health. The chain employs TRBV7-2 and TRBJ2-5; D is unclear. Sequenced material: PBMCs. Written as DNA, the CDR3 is TGTGCCAGCAGCTTAGAGTACAGAAGGGAGACCCAGTACTTC. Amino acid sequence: CASSLEYRRETQYF.